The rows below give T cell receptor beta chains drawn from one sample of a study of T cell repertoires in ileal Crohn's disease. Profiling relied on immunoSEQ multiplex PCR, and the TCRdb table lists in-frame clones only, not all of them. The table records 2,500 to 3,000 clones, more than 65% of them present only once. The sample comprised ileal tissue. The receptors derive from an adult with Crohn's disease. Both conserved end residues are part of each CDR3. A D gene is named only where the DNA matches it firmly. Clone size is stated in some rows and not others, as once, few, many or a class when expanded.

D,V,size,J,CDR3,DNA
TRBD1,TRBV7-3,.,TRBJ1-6,CASSLDRNSPLHF,TGTGCCAGCAGCTTGGACAGGAATTCACCCCTCCACTTT
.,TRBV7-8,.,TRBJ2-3,CASSLESGITDTQYF,TGTGCCAGCAGCTTAGAGTCGGGGATCACAGATACGCAGTATTTT
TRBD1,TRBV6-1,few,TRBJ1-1,CASSSNRGREPEAFF,TGTGCCAGCAGTTCAAACAGGGGACGGGAACCTGAAGCTTTCTTT
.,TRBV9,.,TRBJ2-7,CASSIQGGEQYF,TGTGCCAGCAGCATACAGGGCGGCGAGCAGTACTTC
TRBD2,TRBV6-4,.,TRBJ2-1,CASRTSGTSSYNEQFF,TGTGCCAGCCGGACTAGCGGGACGAGCTCCTACAATGAGCAGTTCTTC
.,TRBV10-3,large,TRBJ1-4,CAISDSLIATNEKLFF,TGTGCCATCAGTGACAGTTTAATCGCAACTAATGAAAAACTGTTTTTT
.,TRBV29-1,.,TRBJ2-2,CSVERGGPTLNTGELFF,TGCAGCGTTGAACGAGGGGGACCGACCCTGAACACCGGGGAGCTGTTTTTT
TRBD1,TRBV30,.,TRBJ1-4,CAWRIRGIEKLFF,TGTGCCTGGAGGATCAGGGGGATAGAAAAACTGTTTTTT
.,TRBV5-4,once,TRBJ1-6,CASRLSGQNNSPLHF,TGTGCCAGCAGGTTATCAGGGCAAAATAATTCCCCCCTCCACTTT
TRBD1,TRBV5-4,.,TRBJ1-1,CASSLYGTGNTEAFF,TGTGCCAGCAGCCTCTACGGGACAGGGAACACTGAAGCTTTCTTT
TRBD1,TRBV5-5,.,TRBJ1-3,CASTSDRRLSGNTIYF,TGTGCCAGCACCTCGGACAGGCGACTCTCTGGAAACACCATATATTTT
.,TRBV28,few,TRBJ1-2,CASSHHRVESYTF,TGTGCCAGCAGTCACCACAGGGTGGAGAGCTACACCTTC
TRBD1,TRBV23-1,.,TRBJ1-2,CASSPGTGYYGYTF,TGCGCCAGCAGTCCCGGGACAGGGTACTATGGCTACACCTTC
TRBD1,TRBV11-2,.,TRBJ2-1,CASSLSLLGRTGDEFF,TGTGCCAGCAGCTTATCGCTTCTAGGGAGGACAGGGGACGAGTTCTTC
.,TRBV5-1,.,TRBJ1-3,CASSPQGGRSGNTIYF,TGCGCCAGCAGCCCCCAGGGTGGGCGATCTGGAAACACCATATATTTT
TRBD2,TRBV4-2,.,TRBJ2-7,CASSQDGRGETYEQYF,TGTGCCAGCAGCCAAGATGGTCGGGGGGAGACGTACGAGCAGTACTTC
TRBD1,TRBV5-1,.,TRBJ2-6,CASSLTGGAGANVLTF,TGCGCCAGCAGTCTTACAGGGGGAGCTGGGGCCAACGTCCTGACTTTC
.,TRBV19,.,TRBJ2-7,CAYWKGGGYEQYF,TGTGCCTACTGGAAGGGGGGGGGCTACGAGCAGTACTTC
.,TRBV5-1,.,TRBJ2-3,CASRVASSTDTQYF,TGCGCCAGCAGAGTTGCGAGTAGCACAGATACGCAGTATTTT
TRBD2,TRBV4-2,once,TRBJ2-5,CASSQATSVGETQYF,TGTGCCAGCAGCCAAGCAACTAGCGTCGGGGAGACCCAGTACTTC
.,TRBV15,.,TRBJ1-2,CATSRDSGGTYGYTF,TGTGCCACCAGCAGAGATTCGGGAGGGACTTATGGCTACACCTTC
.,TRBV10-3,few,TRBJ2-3,CAISDGGLLPDTQYF,TGTGCCATCAGTGATGGAGGCCTCCTCCCAGATACGCAGTATTTT
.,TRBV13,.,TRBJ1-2,CASSLGKHREAGRYGYTF,TGTGCCAGCAGCTTAGGAAAACACAGGGAAGCAGGAAGATATGGCTACACCTTC
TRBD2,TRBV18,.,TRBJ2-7,CASSAERGFYEQYF,TGTGCCAGCTCAGCGGAGCGGGGGTTCTACGAGCAGTACTTC
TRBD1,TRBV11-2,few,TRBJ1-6,CASSPSGTGDGNSPLHF,TGTGCCAGCAGCCCCAGCGGGACAGGGGACGGGAATTCACCCCTCCACTTT
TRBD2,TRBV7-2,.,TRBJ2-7,CASLAGREQYF,TGTGCCAGCCTAGCGGGGCGCGAGCAGTACTTC
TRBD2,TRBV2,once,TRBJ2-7,CVSSPSGGPGAYEQYF,TGTGTCAGCAGCCCTAGCGGGGGTCCAGGCGCCTACGAGCAGTACTTC
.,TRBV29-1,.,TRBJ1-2,CSVPGAGYGYTF,TGCAGCGTCCCAGGGGCCGGGTATGGCTACACCTTC
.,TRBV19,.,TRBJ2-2,CASSTLIDRSNTGELFF,TGTGCCAGTAGTACCTTAATCGACAGGAGCAACACCGGGGAGCTGTTTTTT
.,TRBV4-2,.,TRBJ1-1,CASSQNRLEAFF,TGTGCCAGCAGCCAAAACAGGTTGGAAGCTTTCTTT
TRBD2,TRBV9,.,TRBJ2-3,CASSHPTSGGAIGTDTQYF,TGTGCCAGCAGCCACCCAACTAGCGGGGGGGCCATCGGAACAGATACGCAGTATTTT
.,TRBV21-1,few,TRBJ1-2,CASSNPDRDNYTF,TGTGCCAGCAGCAATCCAGACAGGGATAACTACACCTTC
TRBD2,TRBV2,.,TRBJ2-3,CASSDPGGSTDTQYF,TGTGCCAGCAGTGATCCGGGGGGAAGCACAGATACGCAGTATTTT
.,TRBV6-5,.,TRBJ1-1,CASSYSGGEEAFF,TGTGCCAGCAGTTACTCGGGAGGGGAGGAAGCTTTCTTT
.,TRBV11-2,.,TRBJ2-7,CASSLRAGAYEQYF,TGTGCCAGCAGCTTAAGGGCAGGGGCCTACGAGCAGTACTTC
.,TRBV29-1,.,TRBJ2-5,CSAGGHQETQYF,TGCAGCGCCGGAGGACACCAAGAGACCCAGTACTTC
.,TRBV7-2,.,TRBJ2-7,CASSTGPGYEQYF,TGTGCCAGCAGCACAGGGCCAGGGTACGAGCAGTACTTC
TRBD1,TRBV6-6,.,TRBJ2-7,CASSVTGTGGYEQYF,TGTGCCAGCAGTGTCACCGGGACAGGGGGCTACGAGCAGTACTTC
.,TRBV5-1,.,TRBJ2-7,CASSLGQSEEQYF,TGCGCCAGCAGCTTGGGACAGTCTGAGGAGCAGTACTTC
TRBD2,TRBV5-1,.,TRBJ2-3,CASSWTSGGAADTQYF,TGCGCCAGCAGCTGGACTAGCGGGGGGGCTGCAGATACGCAGTATTTT
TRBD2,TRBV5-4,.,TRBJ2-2,CASSSTEGGTNTGELFF,TGTGCCAGCAGCTCCACCGAGGGAGGGACGAACACCGGGGAGCTGTTTTTT